This T cell receptor (beta chain) is from a study of human thymus T cells. The table came from immunoSEQ multiplex PCR; TCRdb's copy has only in-frame clones and leaves some out. The sample includes tens of thousands of clones, nearly 95% of them seen just once. This CDR3 has 13 residues. From germline, CDR1 is SGHDT and CDR2 YYEEEE. Trimming took 4 bases from V and 3 from J, leaving 11 bases between them. Among the donors, all were healthy Finnish infants having corrective surgery for congenital heart defects. Four of the eight donors gave roughly 0.5-1 mL blood during surgery. No fixed cell number was used; all available blood leukocytes supplied DNA. As to this clone: The antigen is unknown.

Whole-study results and caveats: Blood and thymic repertoires both appeared biased in V and J gene usage.

The receptor comes from a boy under two years old with a congenital heart defect but otherwise immunologically healthy. The chain combines TRBV5-6 with TRBJ2-7, with D perhaps TRBD1 (6 bases). Sequencing used blood. The CDR3 is CASSGRGDYEQYF. CDR3 DNA: TGTGCCAGCAGCGGCAGGGGAGACTACGAGCAGTACTTC.